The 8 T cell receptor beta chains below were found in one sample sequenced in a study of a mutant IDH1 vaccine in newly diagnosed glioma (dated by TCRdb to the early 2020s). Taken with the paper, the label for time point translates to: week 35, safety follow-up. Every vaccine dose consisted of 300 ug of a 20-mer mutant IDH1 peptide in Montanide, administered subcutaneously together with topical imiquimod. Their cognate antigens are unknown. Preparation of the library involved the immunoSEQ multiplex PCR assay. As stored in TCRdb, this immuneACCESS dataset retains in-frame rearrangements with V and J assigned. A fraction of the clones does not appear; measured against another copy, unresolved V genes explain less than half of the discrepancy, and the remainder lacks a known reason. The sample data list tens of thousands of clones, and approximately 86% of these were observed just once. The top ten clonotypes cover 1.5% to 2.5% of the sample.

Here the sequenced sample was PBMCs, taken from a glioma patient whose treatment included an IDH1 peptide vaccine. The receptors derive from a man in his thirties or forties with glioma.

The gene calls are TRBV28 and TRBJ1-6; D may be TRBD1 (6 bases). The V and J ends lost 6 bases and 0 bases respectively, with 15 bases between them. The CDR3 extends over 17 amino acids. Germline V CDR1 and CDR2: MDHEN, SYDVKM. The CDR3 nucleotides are TGTGCCAGCAGAGAACCGGGACAATTCTCCTATAATTCACCCCTCCACTTT. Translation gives CASREPGQFSYNSPLHF.

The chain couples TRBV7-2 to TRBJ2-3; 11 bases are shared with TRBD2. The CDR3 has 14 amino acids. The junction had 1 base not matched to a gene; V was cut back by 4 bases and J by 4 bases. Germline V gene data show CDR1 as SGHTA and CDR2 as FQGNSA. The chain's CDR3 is CASSSGLAADTQYF. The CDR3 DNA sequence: TGTGCCAGCAGCTCGGGACTAGCGGCAGATACGCAGTATTTT.

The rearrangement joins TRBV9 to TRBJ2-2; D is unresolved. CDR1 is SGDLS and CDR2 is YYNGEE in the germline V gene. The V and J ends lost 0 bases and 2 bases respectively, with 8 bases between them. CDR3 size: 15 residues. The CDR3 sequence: CASSVVGGNTGELFF. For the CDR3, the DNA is TGTGCCAGCAGCGTAGTTGGTGGAAACACCGGGGAGCTGTTTTTT.

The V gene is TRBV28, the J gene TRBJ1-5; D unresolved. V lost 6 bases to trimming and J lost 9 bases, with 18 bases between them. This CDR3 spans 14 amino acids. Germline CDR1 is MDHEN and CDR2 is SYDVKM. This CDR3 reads CASSIPPGKPPQHF. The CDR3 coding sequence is TGTGCCAGCAGCATACCCCCGGGGAAGCCGCCCCAGCATTTT.

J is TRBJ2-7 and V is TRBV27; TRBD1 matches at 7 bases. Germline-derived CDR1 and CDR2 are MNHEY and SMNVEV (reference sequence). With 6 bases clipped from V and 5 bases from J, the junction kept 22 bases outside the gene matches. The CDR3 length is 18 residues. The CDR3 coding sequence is TGTGCCAGCAGACTAGACAGGGATGTCAGAGTACGGGAACACGAGCAGTACTTC. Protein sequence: CASRLDRDVRVREHEQYF.

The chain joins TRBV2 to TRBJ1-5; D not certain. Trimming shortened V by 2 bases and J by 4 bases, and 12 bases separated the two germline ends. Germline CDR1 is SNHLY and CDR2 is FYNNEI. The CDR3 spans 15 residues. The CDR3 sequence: CASSERNNQNQPQHF. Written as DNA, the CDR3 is TGTGCCAGCAGTGAAAGGAACAACCAGAATCAGCCCCAGCATTTT.

CDR3 bases: TGTGCCATCAGTGAATCTGGTAGCGGGATCGGTCGCTACGAGCAGTACTTC. It translates to CAISESGSGIGRYEQYF. The rearrangement joins TRBV10-3 to TRBJ2-7; 8 bases align to TRBD2. This CDR3 spans 17 amino acids. J gave up 3 bases and V 3 bases, and 13 bases lay outside the gene matches. CDR1 and CDR2 from the germline V gene are ENHRY and SYGVKD.

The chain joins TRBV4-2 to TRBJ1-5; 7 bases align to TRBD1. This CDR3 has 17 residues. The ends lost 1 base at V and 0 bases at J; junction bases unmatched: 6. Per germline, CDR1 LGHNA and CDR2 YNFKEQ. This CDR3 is CASSQGGQSNSNQPQHF. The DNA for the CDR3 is TGTGCCAGCAGCCAAGGGGGACAGTCGAATAGCAATCAGCCCCAGCATTTT.